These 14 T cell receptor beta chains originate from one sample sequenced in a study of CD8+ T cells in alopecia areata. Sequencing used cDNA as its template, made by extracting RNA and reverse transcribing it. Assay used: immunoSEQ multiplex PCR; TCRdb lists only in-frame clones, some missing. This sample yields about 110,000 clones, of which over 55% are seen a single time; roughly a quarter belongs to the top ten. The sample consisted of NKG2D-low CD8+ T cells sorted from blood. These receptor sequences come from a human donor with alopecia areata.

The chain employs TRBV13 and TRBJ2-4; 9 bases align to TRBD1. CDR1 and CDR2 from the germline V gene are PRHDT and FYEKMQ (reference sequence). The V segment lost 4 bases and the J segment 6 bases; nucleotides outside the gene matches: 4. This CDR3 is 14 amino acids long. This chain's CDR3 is CASSSGQGRNIQYF. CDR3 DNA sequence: TGTGCCAGCAGCTCGGGACAGGGACGAAACATTCAGTACTTC.

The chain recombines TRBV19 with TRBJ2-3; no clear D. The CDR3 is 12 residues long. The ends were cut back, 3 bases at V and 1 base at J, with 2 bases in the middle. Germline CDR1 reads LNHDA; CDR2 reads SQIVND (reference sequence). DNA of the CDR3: TGTGCCAGTAGTATCGGCACAGATACGCAGTATTTT. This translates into CASSIGTDTQYF.

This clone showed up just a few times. The CDR3 bases are TGCAGCGTTGAAGGGGTGAGGGCCGGGACAGGGAAATCGACTGAAGCTTTCTTT. This translates into CSVEGVRAGTGKSTEAFF. V and J are TRBV29-1 and TRBJ1-1, with TRBD1 matching 9 bases. The length of the CDR3 is 18 residues. The germline CDR1 and CDR2 sequences are SQVTM and ANQGSEA. Trimming took 1 base from V and 5 from J; bases not matched to a gene: 17. Looking up the rest from reference TRBV29-1 and TRBJ1-1 gives the full variable domain: SAVISQKPSRDICQRGTSLTIQCQVDSQVTMMFWYRQQPGQSLTLIATANQGSEATYESGFVIDKFPISRPNLTFSTLTVSNMSPEDSSIYLCSVEGVRAGTGKSTEAFFGQGTRLTVV.

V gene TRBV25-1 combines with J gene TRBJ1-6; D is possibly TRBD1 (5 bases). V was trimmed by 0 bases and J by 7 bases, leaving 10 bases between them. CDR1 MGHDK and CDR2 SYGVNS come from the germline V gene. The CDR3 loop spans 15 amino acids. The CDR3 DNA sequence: TGTGCCAGCAGTGAATATCGGCAGGGAAATTCACCCCTCCACTTT. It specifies CASSEYRQGNSPLHF.

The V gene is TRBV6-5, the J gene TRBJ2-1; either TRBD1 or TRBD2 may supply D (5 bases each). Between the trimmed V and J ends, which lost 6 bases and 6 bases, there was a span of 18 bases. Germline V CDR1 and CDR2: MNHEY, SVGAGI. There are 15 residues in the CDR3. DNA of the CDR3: TGTGCCAGCAGCCCCCCGGACTGGGACGCCAATGAGCAGTTCTTC. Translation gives CASSPPDWDANEQFF.

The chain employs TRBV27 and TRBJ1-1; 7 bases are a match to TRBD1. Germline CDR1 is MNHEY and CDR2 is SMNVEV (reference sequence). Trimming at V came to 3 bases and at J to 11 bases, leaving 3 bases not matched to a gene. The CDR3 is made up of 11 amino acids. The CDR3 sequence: CASSLGQFAFF. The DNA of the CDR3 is TGTGCCAGCAGTTTGGGACAGTTCGCTTTCTTT.

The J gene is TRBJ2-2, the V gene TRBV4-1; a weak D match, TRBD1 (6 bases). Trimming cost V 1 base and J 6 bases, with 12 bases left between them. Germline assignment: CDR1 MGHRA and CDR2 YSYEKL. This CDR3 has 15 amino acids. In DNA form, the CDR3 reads TGCGCCAGCAGCCAAGGTATTACAGGGTCCGGGGAGCTGTTTTTT. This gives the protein CASSQGITGSGELFF.

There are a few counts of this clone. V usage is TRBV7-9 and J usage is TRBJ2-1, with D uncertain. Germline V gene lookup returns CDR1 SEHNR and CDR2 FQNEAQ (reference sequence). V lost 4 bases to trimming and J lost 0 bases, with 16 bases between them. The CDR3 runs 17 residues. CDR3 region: CASSSPDGHSSYNEQFF. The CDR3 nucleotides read TGTGCCAGCAGCTCACCCGACGGGCACAGCTCCTACAATGAGCAGTTCTTC.

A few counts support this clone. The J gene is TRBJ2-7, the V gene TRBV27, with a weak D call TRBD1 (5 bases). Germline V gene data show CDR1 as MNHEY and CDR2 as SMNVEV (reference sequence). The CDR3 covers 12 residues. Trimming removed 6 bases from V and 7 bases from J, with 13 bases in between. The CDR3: CASSSDKLEQYF. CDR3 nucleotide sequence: TGTGCCAGCAGCTCGGACAAGCTGGAGCAGTACTTC.

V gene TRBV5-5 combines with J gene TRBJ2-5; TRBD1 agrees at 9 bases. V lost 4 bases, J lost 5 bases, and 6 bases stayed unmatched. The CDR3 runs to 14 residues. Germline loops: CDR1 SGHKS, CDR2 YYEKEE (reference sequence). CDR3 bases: TGTGCCAGCAGCACTCACAGGGGGCCGGAGACCCAGTACTTC. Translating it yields CASSTHRGPETQYF. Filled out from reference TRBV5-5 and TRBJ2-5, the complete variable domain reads DAGVTQSPTHLIKTRGQQVTLRCSPISGHKSVSWYQQVLGQGPQFIFQYYEKEERGRGNFPDRFSARQFPNYSSELNVNALLLGDSALYLCASSTHRGPETQYFGPGTRLLVL.

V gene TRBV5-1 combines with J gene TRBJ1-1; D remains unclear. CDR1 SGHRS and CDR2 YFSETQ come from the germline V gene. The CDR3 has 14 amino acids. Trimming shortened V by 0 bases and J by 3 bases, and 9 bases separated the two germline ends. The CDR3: CASSLGREDTEAFF. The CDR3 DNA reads TGCGCCAGCAGCTTGGGGCGGGAGGACACTGAAGCTTTCTTT. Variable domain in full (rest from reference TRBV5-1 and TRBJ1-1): KAGVTQTPRYLIKTRGQQVTLSCSPISGHRSVSWYQQTPGQGLQFLFEYFSETQRNKGNFPGRFSGRQFSNSRSEMNVSTLELGDSALYLCASSLGREDTEAFFGQGTRLTVV.

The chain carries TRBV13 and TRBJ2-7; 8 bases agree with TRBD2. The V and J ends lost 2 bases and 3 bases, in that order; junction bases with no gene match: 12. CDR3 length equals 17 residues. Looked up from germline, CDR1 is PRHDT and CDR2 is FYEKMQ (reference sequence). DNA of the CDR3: TGTGCCAGCAGCTTAACGGGACTAGTCTCATCCAACTACGAGCAGTACTTC. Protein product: CASSLTGLVSSNYEQYF.

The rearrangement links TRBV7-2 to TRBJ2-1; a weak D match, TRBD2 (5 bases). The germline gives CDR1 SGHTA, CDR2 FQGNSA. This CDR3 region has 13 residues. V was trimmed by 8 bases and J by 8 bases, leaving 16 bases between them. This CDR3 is CASERETTDEQFF. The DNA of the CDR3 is TGTGCCAGCGAGAGGGAGACCACAGATGAGCAGTTCTTC.

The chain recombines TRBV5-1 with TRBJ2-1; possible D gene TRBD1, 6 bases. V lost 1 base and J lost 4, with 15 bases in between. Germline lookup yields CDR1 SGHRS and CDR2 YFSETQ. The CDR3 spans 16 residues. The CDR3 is CASSLSGTPFYNEQFF. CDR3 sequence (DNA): TGCGCCAGCAGCTTGTCCGGGACACCATTTTACAATGAGCAGTTCTTC.